This T cell receptor beta chain appears in the sequencing data of a study of blood T cell repertoires in COVID-19. Whole-study context: T cells, B-cell-depleted T cells, or PBMCs provided the cDNA or gDNA that served as material.

The method was immunoSEQ multiplex PCR; TCRdb's version includes in-frame clones alone and lacks a portion of them. The sample lists around 180,000 clones; about 87% were seen once. The origin of this receptor is a man aged 40-49 years with active or convalescent COVID-19. The specimen sequenced was peripheral blood.

The CDR3 DNA reads as TGTGCCAGCAGCCAGGGGGAGATAAACTATGGCTACACCTTC. Translation gives CASSQGEINYGYTF. The J gene is TRBJ1-2, the V gene TRBV9; 7 bases map to TRBD1. V trimming: 4 bases; J trimming: 2 bases; junction bases outside the gene matches: 5. The length of the CDR3 is 14 residues. From germline, CDR1 is SGDLS and CDR2 YYNGEE.